This TCR beta chain was recovered during a study of shared clonotypes between healthy human individuals. Unmatched junction bases numbered 4, after V lost 1 base and J lost 6 bases. Germline lookup yields CDR1 SNHLY and CDR2 FYNNEI. The CDR3 totals 15 residues. TCRdb keeps only in-frame clones here, not all; method: immunoSEQ multiplex PCR. The sample lists about 1.4 million clones, roughly 96% occurring once. The chain is built from TRBV2 and TRBJ2-1; TRBD2 aligns across 9 bases. Sequenced input: naive CD4+ T cells sorted from blood. The subset denotes: CD45RA+ positively selected. The sequence derives from a man aged 25 to 45 in good health. The CDR3 nucleotides read TGTGCCAGCAGTGAAGAGGGACTAGCTCTCAATGAGCAGTTCTTC. It translates to CASSEEGLALNEQFF.